The clone carrying this TCR beta chain was counted only a few times. The data are from a study of blood T cell repertoires in COVID-19. In the original workflow: Estimation of nucleated cell counts was performed using reference gene primer amplification. The protocol was immunoSEQ multiplex PCR, while the TCRdb copy is restricted to in-frame clones and leaves out a portion. For V, J and clone size, that table is used; D and trimming come from the DNA. The sample yields under 200,000 clones, roughly 84% seen once. Trimming at V came to 2 bases and at J to 4 bases, leaving 7 bases not matched to a gene. The CDR3 consists of 15 residues. Germline V gene data show CDR1 as MNHEY and CDR2 as SVGAGI.

This receptor was taken from a woman at least 80 years old with acute or convalescent COVID-19. Material for sequencing was peripheral blood. V is TRBV6-5 and J is TRBJ1-2; 7 bases fit TRBD1. CDR3 coding DNA: TGTGCCAGCAGTTACCGACAGGGTGGTGGCTATGGCTACACCTTC. It yields the protein CASSYRQGGGYGYTF.